The rows below give T cell receptor beta chains drawn from one sample of a study of CD8+ T cells in alopecia areata. Some clones are missing from TCRdb's copy, which holds only in-frame ones; the method was immunoSEQ multiplex PCR. The repertoire holds about 150,000 clones, with more than 45% as singletons. Sequencing used CD8+ T cells sorted from blood, obtained at week 0. These receptors all come from a human donor with alopecia areata. Both conserved end residues are trimmed from each CDR3.

CDR3 length	V gene	J gene	CDR3 protein
14	TRBV27	TRBJ1-6	ASSSRTGGNDSPLH
16	TRBV4-1	TRBJ2-7	ASSQDRGQKGSAYEQY
14	TRBV4-3	TRBJ2-1	ASSQDRAGANNEQF
12	TRBV7-2	TRBJ2-7	ASSFGGGAYEQY
9	TRBV30	TRBJ1-1	AWKYRTEAF
13	TRBV7-2	TRBJ2-6	ASRTRRSGANVLT
10	TRBV30	TRBJ2-3	AWSPGPHTQY
14	TRBV2	TRBJ2-5	ASSVLLAGPQETQY
12	TRBV13	TRBJ2-1	ASSLRDLTHEQF
8	TRBV30	TRBJ1-1	AWGHNEAF
9	TRBV12-5	TRBJ1-1	ASGKNTEAF
11	TRBV11-2	TRBJ2-7	ASSVGPTYEQY
15	TRBV4-2	TRBJ2-1	ASSLKPLGTSRNEQF
12	TRBV27	TRBJ1-6	ASSLSTGGRGVH
11	TRBV9	TRBJ2-5	ARAHRGRETQY
9	TRBV13	TRBJ2-7	ASNLQGVWS
12	TRBV29-1	TRBJ1-2	SVETGSGRVGYT
13	TRBV14	TRBJ2-7	ASSPGQGPSYEQY
12	TRBV4-3	TRBJ1-1	ASSLLRTNTEAF
11	TRBV30	TRBJ1-5	AWSGGGRQPQH
16	TRBV29-1	TRBJ1-2	SVALPDAGGQGGYGYT
10	TRBV30	TRBJ1-1	AWSIGGTEAF
11	TRBV9	TRBJ1-1	ASSVSTGKEAF
9	TRBV29-1	TRBJ2-2	SVTGAGELF
12	TRBV7-9	TRBJ1-2	ASSPPGPGYGYT
11	TRBV7-2	TRBJ2-1	ASSLDWANEQF
10	TRBV29-1	TRBJ2-7	SVWGDIGEQY
12	TRBV6-5	TRBJ2-7	ASSYGPESYEQY
13	TRBV7-2	TRBJ2-4	ASSSAFTGGDIQY
13	TRBV4-3	TRBJ2-1	ASSQDQYMNNEQF
13	TRBV27	TRBJ2-7	ASSFGPRATYEQY
11	TRBV7-8	TRBJ2-1	ASSLGGSNEQF
11	TRBV6-1	TRBJ1-2	ASSEVGGPGYT
16	TRBV4-3	TRBJ2-3	ASSQDSRLSDFTDTQY
13	TRBV29-1	TRBJ2-3	SVEDLGQRTDTQY
9	TRBV10-3	TRBJ1-2	AIDQGNGYT
13	TRBV4-3	TRBJ1-1	ASSQDGGTNTEAF
9	TRBV5-1	TRBJ2-2	ASSITGELF
13	TRBV6-5	TRBJ1-5	ASSSTGGANQPQH
12	TRBV4-3	TRBJ2-7	ASSQAATSYEQY